The 6 T cell receptor beta chains below were found in one sample sequenced in a study of CD8 T cells in Susac syndrome. Random hexamers were used to reverse transcribe an amount of roughly 0.45 to 1 ug RNA. One entry per CDR3 protein results from TCRdb running MiXCR on the immunoSEQ multiplex PCR reads. The sample shows some 180,000 distinct CDR3 sequences, approximately 95% of them seen only once. The specimen was CD4+ T cells from PBMCs. Receptors originate from a human donor in good health.

V gene TRBV18 combines with J gene TRBJ2-5; D unresolved. The V end lost 3 bases, the J end lost 1 base, and 12 bases lay between the germline ends. This CDR3 contains 15 residues. Germline-derived CDR1 and CDR2 are KGHSH and LQKENI. This CDR3 is CASSPRGRIQETQYF. CDR3 in DNA: TGTGCCAGCTCACCGAGAGGACGGATCCAAGAGACCCAGTACTTC. Using reference TRBV18 and TRBJ2-5 for the parts outside the CDR3, the full variable domain is NAGVMQNPRHLVRRRGQEARLRCSPMKGHSHVYWYRQLPEEGLKFMVYLQKENIIDESGMPKERFSAEFPKEGPSILRIQQVVRGDSAAYFCASSPRGRIQETQYFGPGTRLLVL.

This clonotype was found once. The J gene is TRBJ2-1, the V gene TRBV20-1; weak D call: TRBD1 (6 bases). CDR1 and CDR2 (germline): DFQATT, SNEGSKA (reference sequence). This CDR3 has 13 residues. V shed 6 bases and J shed 4 bases, with 13 bases lying between them. The CDR3 region is CSASTGPYNEQFF. The CDR3, as DNA: TGCAGTGCCTCGACAGGACCTTACAATGAGCAGTTCTTC.

The CDR3 bases are TGTGCCAGCAGCGTAGTTGAGGGGGACCGCACAGATACGCAGTATTTT. Translation: CASSVVEGDRTDTQYF. The chain has TRBV9 and TRBJ2-3, with a possible D match to TRBD1 (6 bases). The V and J ends lost 0 bases and 1 base respectively, with 12 bases between them. The CDR3 loop spans 16 amino acids. CDR1 SGDLS and CDR2 YYNGEE come from the germline V gene.

J is TRBJ2-1 and V is TRBV9; D gene ambiguous. Trimming removed 0 bases at V and 3 bases at J, with 1 base between. Looked up from germline, CDR1 is SGDLS and CDR2 is YYNGEE. This CDR3 contains 12 residues. Here the CDR3 DNA reads TGTGCCAGCAGCGTAGACTACAATGAGCAGTTCTTC. It yields the protein CASSVDYNEQFF.

V gene TRBV20-1 combines with J gene TRBJ2-7; 9 bases are a match to TRBD1. J gave up 0 bases and V 5 bases, and 8 bases lay outside the gene matches. Germline V gives CDR1 DFQATT, CDR2 SNEGSKA (reference sequence). The CDR3 totals 15 residues. The CDR3 here is CSAPNDRGSSYEQYF. In DNA form, the CDR3 reads TGCAGTGCTCCCAACGACAGGGGGAGCTCCTACGAGCAGTACTTC.

V and J are TRBV14 and TRBJ1-2; D is undetermined. CDR3 length: 13 amino acids. The germline V gene encodes CDR1 SGHDN and CDR2 FVKESK. V lost 1 base, J lost 1 base, and 4 bases lay in between. The DNA for the CDR3 is TGTGCCAGCAGCCAAGCAATTAACTATGGCTACACCTTC. Translating it yields CASSQAINYGYTF.